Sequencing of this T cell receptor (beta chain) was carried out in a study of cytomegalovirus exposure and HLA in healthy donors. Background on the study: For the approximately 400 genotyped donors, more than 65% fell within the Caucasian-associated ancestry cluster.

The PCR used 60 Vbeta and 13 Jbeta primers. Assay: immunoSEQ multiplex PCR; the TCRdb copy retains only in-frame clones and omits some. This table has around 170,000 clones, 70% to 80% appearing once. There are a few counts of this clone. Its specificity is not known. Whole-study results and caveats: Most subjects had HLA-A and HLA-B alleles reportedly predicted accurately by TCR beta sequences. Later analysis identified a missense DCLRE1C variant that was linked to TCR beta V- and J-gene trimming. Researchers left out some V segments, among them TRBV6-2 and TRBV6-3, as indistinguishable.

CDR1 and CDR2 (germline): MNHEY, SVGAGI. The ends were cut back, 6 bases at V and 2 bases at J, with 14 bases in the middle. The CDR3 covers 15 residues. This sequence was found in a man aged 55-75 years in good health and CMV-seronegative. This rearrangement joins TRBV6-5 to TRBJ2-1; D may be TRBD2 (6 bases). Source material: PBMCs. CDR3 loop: CASSIYGEAYNEQFF. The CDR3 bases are TGTGCCAGCAGCATTTATGGGGAGGCCTACAATGAGCAGTTCTTC.